The present T cell receptor beta chain was sequenced within a study of T cells after somatic rescue of genetic block. Data came from immunoSEQ multiplex PCR; TCRdb stores just in-frame clones and leaves some out. The data contain about 14,000 clones, roughly 72% of them singletons. The V end was cut by 5 bases, the J end by 0 bases, with 10 bases between. The CDR3 spans 15 residues. The germline gives CDR1 SNHLY, CDR2 FYNNEI. The source material was peripheral blood mononuclear cells (PBMCs). The chain is built from TRBV2 and TRBJ1-4; D call uncertain. The sequence was obtained from a boy aged 5-17 years. The CDR3 protein is CASSLYPATNEKLFF. The CDR3 region has the DNA TGTGCCAGCAGTTTATACCCAGCAACTAATGAAAAACTGTTTTTT.